These 2 T cell receptor beta chains were sequenced from one sample in a study of blood T cell repertoires in COVID-19. Measured with immunoSEQ multiplex PCR; TCRdb has only the in-frame clones, and not every one. The table includes around 110,000 clones, 76% detected once. The sample was peripheral blood. These receptors all stem from an older man with COVID-19, enrolled during active disease.

The V gene is TRBV19, the J gene TRBJ2-1; TRBD2 matches at 8 bases. Per germline, CDR1 LNHDA and CDR2 SQIVND (reference sequence). The CDR3 is 13 amino acids. The V segment lost 1 base and the J segment 9 bases; nucleotides outside the gene matches: 2. The CDR3 sequence is CASSIAREGEQFF. Written as DNA, the CDR3 is TGTGCCAGTAGTATAGCTCGGGAGGGTGAGCAGTTCTTC.

This chain links TRBV10-3 with TRBJ1-6, with D unclear. This CDR3 comprises 15 residues. Trimming took off 8 bases at V and 0 bases at J, with 11 bases between the two ends. Germline V CDR1 and CDR2: ENHRY, SYGVKD. The CDR3 DNA reads TGTGCCATCGGGGAGGTCGGCTCCTATAATTCACCCCTCCACTTT. Amino acids: CAIGEVGSYNSPLHF.